These 3 T cell receptor beta chains were sequenced from one sample in a study of shared T cell receptors in the human thymus (dated by TCRdb to the early 2020s). The library relied on the immunoSEQ multiplex PCR assay. TCRdb provides this immuneACCESS table in a form limited to in-frame rearrangements. Some clones are lacking; in checked studies, under half of them reflect an unresolved V gene, and why the rest are absent is not known. Recorded for this sample are 700,000 or so clones; roughly 88% of them occurred a single time. The ten largest clones take up under 0.012% of the sample. These data were also reused for a study on human thymus T cells.

Sequencing used thymocytes. The receptors come from a girl under three years old with a congenital heart defect. Donor details come from another sample of the same person, matched by shared clones.

The chain combines TRBV28 with TRBJ1-1; 7 positions agree with TRBD1. J lost 0 bases, V lost 5 bases, and 9 bases had no gene match. Germline CDR1 MDHEN, CDR2 SYDVKM. This CDR3 has 16 residues. CDR3 DNA sequence: TGTGCCAGCAGTAGGGACAGAGAACACTTGAACACTGAAGCTTTCTTT. It specifies CASSRDREHLNTEAFF.

The chain couples TRBV7-2 to TRBJ1-6; D possibly corresponds to TRBD1 (6 bases). This CDR3 contains 16 residues. Trimming took 5 bases from V and 8 from J, leaving 19 bases between them. Germline loops: CDR1 SGHTA, CDR2 FQGNSA. CDR3 bases: TGTGCCAGCAGCCTAGGACCGGGACAATTGTATTCACCCCTCCACTTT. Translated: CASSLGPGQLYSPLHF. Based on the CDR3 plus reference TRBV7-2 and TRBJ1-6, the full variable domain is GAGVSQSPSNKVTEKGKDVELRCDPISGHTALYWYRQSLGQGLEFLIYFQGNSAPDKSGLPSDRFSAERTGGSVSTLTIQRTQQEDSAVYLCASSLGPGQLYSPLHFGNGTRLTVT.

This sequence joins TRBV7-8 and TRBJ2-6, with D unresolved. The CDR3 is made up of 17 amino acids. Per germline, CDR1 SGHVS and CDR2 FQNEAQ. The V end was cut by 5 bases, the J end by 4 bases, with 18 bases between. For the CDR3, the DNA is TGTGCCAGCAGCGCCTGCAACCGTCCCAGGGGGGCCAACGTCCTGACTTTC. It yields the protein CASSACNRPRGANVLTF.